In its sample, the clone carrying this TCR beta chain was seen a few times. What it recognizes is unknown. There are 19 residues in the CDR3. Germline CDR1 LGHNA, CDR2 YSLEER. Unmatched junction bases numbered 11, after V lost 0 bases and J lost 3 bases. The TCR cDNA carried a universal primer site and UMIs from 5'RACE template switching. TCRdb ran MiXCR on the 5' RACE reads and lists one entry per CDR3 protein. The table lists 510,000 or so distinct CDR3 sequences, about 19% of them singletons. The data belong to a study of T cells after yellow fever vaccination. Study-wide points: The secondary response was weaker but peaked faster, day 5 versus 15. There was a possibility that FACS-sorted repertoires contained abundant clonotypes contaminating from the bulk population.

The starting material was PBMCs, obtained 15 days after the yellow fever booster vaccination. The source of this sequence is a man younger than 40 who received the YFV17D yellow fever vaccine. This chain uses TRBV4-3 with TRBJ2-2; 9 bases are shared with TRBD2. CDR3 amino acids: CASSQDNPLRGRDTGELFF. The CDR3 DNA follows: TGCGCCAGCAGCCAAGATAATCCCTTACGCGGGAGGGACACCGGGGAGCTGTTTTTT.